This T cell receptor (beta chain) stems from a study of neurological immune-mediated disorders. Trimming shortened V by 1 base and J by 2 bases, and 12 bases separated the two germline ends. The CDR3 is 16 amino acids. Germline loops: CDR1 SGHVS, CDR2 FNYEAQ. TCRdb redid the calling of the 5' RACE reads with MiXCR, one entry per CDR3 protein. This table has 65,000 to 95,000 distinct CDR3 sequences, over 4.5% appearing once. Time point given: longitudinal time-point 2. The genes are TRBV7-6 and TRBJ1-5; D uncertain. This TCR came from a woman aged 55-70 years with multiple sclerosis. Material for sequencing was PBMCs. The CDR3 is CASSLGNGAGNQPQHF. For the CDR3, the DNA is TGTGCCAGCAGCTTAGGTAACGGAGCCGGCAATCAGCCCCAGCATTTT.